These 27 T cell receptor beta chains were all obtained from the same sample, sequenced in a study of control samples from healthy donors and cancer patients. Data came from immunoSEQ multiplex PCR; TCRdb stores just in-frame clones and leaves some out. The sample has 85,000 to 110,000 clones, 75% to 90% seen once. Sequenced: PBMCs. These receptors all come from a man aged 55-75 years with lung cancer.

The chain employs TRBV25-1 and TRBJ2-7; TRBD1 might be the D (6 bases). The CDR3 runs to 13 residues. The germline CDR1 and CDR2 sequences are MGHDK and SYGVNS. V shed 5 bases and J shed 1 base, with 9 bases lying between them. CDR3 region: CASSSTGSYEQYV. The CDR3 bases are TGTGCCAGCAGTTCGACAGGTTCCTACGAGCAGTACGTC.

The chain is built from TRBV9 and TRBJ2-3; D is possibly TRBD2 (6 bases). The germline V gene has CDR1 SGDLS and CDR2 YYNGEE. Trimming shortened V by 1 base and J by 0 bases, and 9 bases separated the two germline ends. The CDR3 covers 15 residues. CDR3 amino acids: CASSVTGGSTDTQYF. In DNA, the CDR3 is TGTGCCAGCAGCGTAACCGGGGGAAGCACAGATACGCAGTATTTT.

The chain joins TRBV2 to TRBJ1-5; TRBD1 agrees at 9 bases. The CDR3 length is 21 residues. CDR1 and CDR2 (germline): SNHLY, FYNNEI. V lost 3 bases, J lost 2 bases, and 20 bases stayed unmatched. The CDR3 is CASSDPASGTGLLNRNQPQHF. DNA of the CDR3: TGTGCCAGCAGTGATCCTGCTTCCGGGACAGGGCTTCTAAATCGCAATCAGCCCCAGCATTTT.

The CDR3: CASSDADRGRYEQYV. In DNA, the CDR3 is TGTGCCAGTTCCGACGCGGACAGGGGGAGATACGAGCAGTACGTC. The chain recombines TRBV7-9 with TRBJ2-7; 10 nucleotides align to TRBD1. J gave up 4 bases and V 9 bases, and 12 bases lay outside the gene matches. In germline, CDR1 is SEHNR, CDR2 FQNEAQ (reference sequence). The CDR3 has 15 residues.

The rearrangement uses TRBV11-3 and TRBJ1-1; unclear D gene. CDR1 is SGHNT and CDR2 is YENEEA in the germline V gene. V lost 3 bases and J lost 1, with 9 bases in between. CDR3 length: 14 amino acids. Here the CDR3 reads CASSLREQNTEAFF. The CDR3 DNA reads as TGTGCCAGCAGCTTGAGGGAGCAGAACACTGAAGCTTTCTTT.

The chain recombines TRBV5-1 with TRBJ1-1, with 8 positions matching TRBD1. The V and J ends lost 4 bases and 8 bases, in that order; junction bases with no gene match: 7. The germline V gene has CDR1 SGHRS and CDR2 YFSETQ. The CDR3 covers 13 residues. CDR3: CASSTGTGGEAFF. The CDR3 DNA sequence: TGCGCCAGCAGCACCGGGACAGGAGGGGAAGCTTTCTTT.

The chain uses TRBV7-2 and TRBJ1-3; 7 bases align to TRBD1. CDR1 is SGHTA, CDR2 FQGNSA, per germline. The CDR3 totals 15 residues. With 5 bases clipped from V and 2 bases from J, the junction kept 6 bases outside the gene matches. The CDR3 coding sequence is TGTGCCAGCAGCCCCACAGGGGACACTGGAAACACCATATATTTT. Amino acid sequence: CASSPTGDTGNTIYF.

The chain employs TRBV6-1 and TRBJ2-7; 11 nucleotides line up with TRBD1. Germline V gene data show CDR1 as MNHNS and CDR2 as SASEGT. The CDR3 has 15 residues. With 0 bases clipped from V and 3 bases from J, the junction kept 1 base outside the gene matches. CDR3 sequence (DNA): TGTGCCAGCAGTGAAGCGGGACAGGGGGGCTACGAGCAGTACTTC. Residues: CASSEAGQGGYEQYF.

The V call is TRBV13, the J call TRBJ1-1; D gene uncertain. V was pared by 5 bases and J by 1 base, with 20 bases between. CDR1 is PRHDT, CDR2 FYEKMQ, per germline (reference sequence). This CDR3 has 17 amino acids. CDR3 nucleotides: TGTGCCAGCAGCCCAAACACTTGGACGGATAAGAACACTGAAGCTTTCTTT. Amino acids: CASSPNTWTDKNTEAFF.

The chain carries TRBV6-5 and TRBJ2-5; D is undetermined. This CDR3 comprises 14 residues. Looked up from germline, CDR1 is MNHEY and CDR2 is SVGAGI. V was clipped by 6 bases and J by 0 bases, with 11 bases between them. The DNA of the CDR3 is TGTGCCAGCAGCCGCCCAGTAAACCAAGAGACCCAGTACTTC. Its protein product is CASSRPVNQETQYF.

This clone came up once. This rearrangement joins TRBV27 to TRBJ2-1; 10 nucleotides line up with TRBD2. Per germline, CDR1 MNHEY and CDR2 SMNVEV (reference sequence). V gave up 0 bases and J gave up 9 bases; unmatched junction bases: 5. The CDR3 totals 15 residues. The CDR3 reads CASSLSGTSVGEQFF. The CDR3 DNA sequence: TGTGCCAGCAGTTTATCCGGGACTAGCGTCGGTGAGCAGTTCTTC.

This clone was recorded only once. The chain links TRBV7-3 to TRBJ1-6; the D is unclear. V was pared by 3 bases and J by 7 bases, with 16 bases between. Germline CDR1 and CDR2: SGHTA and FQGTGA. The length of the CDR3 is 16 residues. The CDR3 coding sequence is TGTGCCAGCAGCTTCCGTCTTTCCGCGTCGAATTCACCCCTCCACTTT. The encoded protein is CASSFRLSASNSPLHF. Supplemented by reference TRBV7-3 and TRBJ1-6, the full variable domain reads GAGVSQTPSNKVTEKGKYVELRCDPISGHTALYWYRQSLGQGPEFLIYFQGTGAADDSGLPNDRFFAVRPEGSVSTLKIQRTERGDSAVYLCASSFRLSASNSPLHFGNGTRLTVT.

This chain uses TRBV11-3 with TRBJ2-3; 8 positions match TRBD2. V lost 1 base, J lost 1 base, and 7 bases stayed unmatched. Per the germline V gene, CDR1 is SGHNT and CDR2 is YENEEA. This CDR3 region has 17 residues. CDR3 nucleotide sequence: TGTGCCAGCAGCTTAGGATATTGGGGACTAGGCACAGATACGCAGTATTTT. As protein: CASSLGYWGLGTDTQYF. Together with reference TRBV11-3 and TRBJ2-3, the CDR3 gives the full variable domain: EAGVVQSPRYKIIEKKQPVAFWCNPISGHNTLYWYLQNLGQGPELLIRYENEEAVDDSQLPKDRFSAERLKGVDSTLKIQPAELGDSAVYLCASSLGYWGLGTDTQYFGPGTRLTVL.

CDR3 loop: CASSLLSANTEAFF. Here the CDR3 DNA reads TGTGCCAGCAGCCTACTGTCAGCCAACACTGAAGCTTTCTTT. The gene calls are TRBV3-1 (or the pseudogene TRBV3-2) and TRBJ1-1; D is undetermined. Germline V gives CDR1 LGHDT, CDR2 YNNKEL (reference sequence). The CDR3 has 14 amino acids. The V end was cut by 4 bases, the J end by 2 bases, with 11 bases between.

The chain uses TRBV7-8 and TRBJ2-7, with 13 bases identical to TRBD2. Trimming at V came to 5 bases and at J to 1 base, leaving 2 bases not matched to a gene. The CDR3 covers 15 residues. The germline CDR1 and CDR2 sequences are SGHVS and FQNEAQ. CDR3 sequence (DNA): TGTGCCAGCAGCAGGACTAGCGGGGGTTCCTACGAGCAGTACGTC. Protein product: CASSRTSGGSYEQYV.

The chain employs TRBV29-1 and TRBJ1-4, with D perhaps TRBD1 (5 bases). Looked up from germline, CDR1 is SQVTM and CDR2 is ANQGSEA. CDR3 length: 14 residues. V was cut by 2 bases and J by 1 base, with 8 bases left in between. CDR3 sequence (DNA): TGCAGCGTTGAACCCAGGGTAACTAATGAAAAACTGTTTTTT. It yields the protein CSVEPRVTNEKLFF.

The chain uses TRBV5-1 and TRBJ1-2, with a possible D match to TRBD1 (5 bases). Germline V lookup: CDR1 SGHRS, CDR2 YFSETQ. CDR3 length equals 16 residues. The V and J ends lost 0 bases and 3 bases respectively, with 15 bases between them. The chain's CDR3 is CASSLGPSDRDYGYTF. Here the CDR3 DNA reads TGCGCCAGCAGCTTGGGCCCCTCCGACAGAGACTATGGCTACACCTTC.

The chain joins TRBV7-3 to TRBJ2-2, with 8 bases aligning to TRBD1. CDR1 is SGHTA, CDR2 FQGTGA, per germline. This CDR3 spans 13 amino acids. With 9 bases clipped from V and 7 bases from J, the junction kept 7 bases outside the gene matches. In nucleotides, the CDR3 is TGTGCCAGTTCCCTGGGACAGGTCGGGGAGCTGTTTTTT. Translation: CASSLGQVGELFF. The whole variable domain, filled in from reference TRBV7-3 and TRBJ2-2, reads GAGVSQTPSNKVTEKGKYVELRCDPISGHTALYWYRQSLGQGPEFLIYFQGTGAADDSGLPNDRFFAVRPEGSVSTLKIQRTERGDSAVYLCASSLGQVGELFFGEGSRLTVL.

The DNA of the CDR3 is TGTGCCAGCTCACCACAAAAGCAGTTCTCTAATGAAAAACTGTTTTTT. Encoded protein: CASSPQKQFSNEKLFF. The genes are TRBV18 and TRBJ1-4; no definite D call. The CDR3 has 16 residues. Trimming cost V 1 base and J 3 bases, with 12 bases left between them. The germline V gene encodes CDR1 KGHSH and CDR2 LQKENI. Full variable domain (remainder filled in from reference TRBV18 and TRBJ1-4): NAGVMQNPRHLVRRRGQEARLRCSPMKGHSHVYWYRQLPEEGLKFMVYLQKENIIDESGMPKERFSAEFPKEGPSILRIQQVVRGDSAAYFCASSPQKQFSNEKLFFGSGTQLSVL.

This clone was picked up one time. The chain combines TRBV29-1 with TRBJ2-2, with D unresolved. CDR1 is SQVTM, CDR2 ANQGSEA, per germline. Trimming shortened V by 8 bases and J by 4 bases, and 8 bases separated the two germline ends. The CDR3 has 11 amino acids. In nucleotides, the CDR3 is TGCAGCATTGGGTTCACCGGGGAGCTGTTTTTT. Translating it yields CSIGFTGELFF.

J is TRBJ2-7 and V is TRBV6-5; TRBD2 might be the D (5 bases). This CDR3 contains 13 residues. Trimming left V 8 bases short and J 2 bases short, with 13 bases between. Germline CDR1 MNHEY, CDR2 SVGAGI. The CDR3 nucleotides read TGTGCCAGCCGCCCGTTGCGGGCCTACGAGCAGTACTTC. Encoded protein: CASRPLRAYEQYF.

V gene TRBV18 combines with J gene TRBJ1-1; D call uncertain. The CDR3 extends over 14 amino acids. V was clipped by 2 bases and J by 3 bases, with 10 bases between them. Germline values: CDR1 KGHSH, CDR2 LQKENI. The CDR3 coding sequence is TGTGCCAGCTCACCAGGTGCCGGTCACACTGAAGCTTTCTTT. It encodes CASSPGAGHTEAFF.

This chain links TRBV6-5 with TRBJ1-2; 8 bases align to TRBD1. The germline V gene encodes CDR1 MNHEY and CDR2 SVGAGI. The CDR3 runs 15 residues. The trim removed 7 bases at V and 4 bases at J, leaving 11 bases unmatched. CDR3 bases: TGTGCCAGCACCCGGACAGGGCCTAACAGCTATGGCTACACCTTC. Its protein is CASTRTGPNSYGYTF.

The V gene is TRBV29-1, the J gene TRBJ2-2, with 8 positions matching TRBD1. V trimming: 4 bases; J trimming: 5 bases; junction bases outside the gene matches: 12. Germline lookup yields CDR1 SQVTM and CDR2 ANQGSEA. The CDR3 length is 16 residues. The CDR3: CSVGARDRPGTGELFF. The CDR3 DNA reads as TGCAGCGTTGGGGCCCGGGACAGGCCTGGGACCGGGGAGCTGTTTTTT.

The chain employs TRBV3-1 (or the pseudogene TRBV3-2) and TRBJ1-6; D not certain. From germline, CDR1 is LGHDT and CDR2 YNNKEL (reference sequence). The CDR3 extends over 14 amino acids. V dropped 0 bases and J dropped 5 bases, with 5 bases sitting between them. The DNA for the CDR3 is TGTGCCAGCAGCCAAGACACAGATAATTCACCCCTCCACTTT. Translating it yields CASSQDTDNSPLHF.

The V gene is TRBV30, the J gene TRBJ1-2; TRBD1 is a possible D gene (5 bases). Between the trimmed V and J ends, which lost 5 bases and 8 bases, there was a span of 21 bases. The CDR3 runs to 14 residues. Looked up from germline, CDR1 is GTSNPN and CDR2 is SVGIG (reference sequence). The CDR3 nucleotides read TGTGCCTGGGGCGGGCCTGGGACCTCTAGAGGCTACACCTTC. As protein: CAWGGPGTSRGYTF.

This sequence joins TRBV7-9 and TRBJ1-6; 8 bases map to TRBD1. V lost 5 bases and J lost 10; bases outside the gene matches: 10. CDR1 and CDR2 (germline): SEHNR, FQNEAQ (reference sequence). There are 15 residues in the CDR3. The CDR3 region is CASSADRGPTSPLHF. CDR3 sequence (DNA): TGTGCCAGCAGCGCCGACAGGGGCCCCACGTCACCCCTCCACTTT.